Reported below is one T cell receptor (beta chain). The sample comes from a study of blood T cell repertoires in COVID-19. Whole-study context: There were acute and convalescent COVID-19 samples, and they came from the United States, Italy and Spain.

Assay: immunoSEQ multiplex PCR; the TCRdb copy retains only in-frame clones and omits some. This sample has around 310,000 clones, with roughly 90% found just once. The CDR3 loop spans 15 amino acids. The germline V and J ends were trimmed by 2 bases and 4 bases, with 12 bases remaining between them. The germline V gene has CDR1 LGHNA and CDR2 YSLEER. This TCR was recovered from a woman in her forties with COVID-19, enrolled during active disease. The sequencing sample was made of peripheral blood. The V gene is TRBV4-3, the J gene TRBJ1-3, with D perhaps TRBD1 (6 bases). The CDR3 bases are TGCGCCAGCAGCCAAACAGGGTTTTCAGGAAACACCATATATTTT. This codes for CASSQTGFSGNTIYF.